Here is one T cell receptor beta chain with its context. Its target is unknown. V was shortened by 4 bases and J by 8 bases, with 15 bases between the two germline ends. The V gene's germline CDR1 is SGHTA and CDR2 FQGNSA. This CDR3 is 14 amino acids long. The sample comes from a study of shared clonotypes between healthy human individuals. Study results and caveats: Naive CD4 clonotypes were shared across a handful of donors at 5% to 6%. Richness estimates generally favored naive over memory subsets.

A deep-level run was used for the assay. Produced via immunoSEQ multiplex PCR; TCRdb's table is partial and in-frame only. Counted here are around 1,000,000 clones, around 77% occurring once; the ten biggest clones make up roughly 0.82%. The sequencing sample was made of memory CD4+ T cells from PBMCs. Subset of the sample: CD45RA-negative fraction. This rearrangement joins TRBV7-2 to TRBJ2-1, with a tentative D call TRBD2 (5 bases). The sequence was collected from a man aged 18-30 years in good health. Some clones in this sample may be carry-over from other donors' samples. CDR3 region: CASSWNLARDEQFF. CDR3 nucleotide sequence: TGTGCCAGCAGCTGGAACCTAGCTAGGGATGAGCAGTTCTTC.